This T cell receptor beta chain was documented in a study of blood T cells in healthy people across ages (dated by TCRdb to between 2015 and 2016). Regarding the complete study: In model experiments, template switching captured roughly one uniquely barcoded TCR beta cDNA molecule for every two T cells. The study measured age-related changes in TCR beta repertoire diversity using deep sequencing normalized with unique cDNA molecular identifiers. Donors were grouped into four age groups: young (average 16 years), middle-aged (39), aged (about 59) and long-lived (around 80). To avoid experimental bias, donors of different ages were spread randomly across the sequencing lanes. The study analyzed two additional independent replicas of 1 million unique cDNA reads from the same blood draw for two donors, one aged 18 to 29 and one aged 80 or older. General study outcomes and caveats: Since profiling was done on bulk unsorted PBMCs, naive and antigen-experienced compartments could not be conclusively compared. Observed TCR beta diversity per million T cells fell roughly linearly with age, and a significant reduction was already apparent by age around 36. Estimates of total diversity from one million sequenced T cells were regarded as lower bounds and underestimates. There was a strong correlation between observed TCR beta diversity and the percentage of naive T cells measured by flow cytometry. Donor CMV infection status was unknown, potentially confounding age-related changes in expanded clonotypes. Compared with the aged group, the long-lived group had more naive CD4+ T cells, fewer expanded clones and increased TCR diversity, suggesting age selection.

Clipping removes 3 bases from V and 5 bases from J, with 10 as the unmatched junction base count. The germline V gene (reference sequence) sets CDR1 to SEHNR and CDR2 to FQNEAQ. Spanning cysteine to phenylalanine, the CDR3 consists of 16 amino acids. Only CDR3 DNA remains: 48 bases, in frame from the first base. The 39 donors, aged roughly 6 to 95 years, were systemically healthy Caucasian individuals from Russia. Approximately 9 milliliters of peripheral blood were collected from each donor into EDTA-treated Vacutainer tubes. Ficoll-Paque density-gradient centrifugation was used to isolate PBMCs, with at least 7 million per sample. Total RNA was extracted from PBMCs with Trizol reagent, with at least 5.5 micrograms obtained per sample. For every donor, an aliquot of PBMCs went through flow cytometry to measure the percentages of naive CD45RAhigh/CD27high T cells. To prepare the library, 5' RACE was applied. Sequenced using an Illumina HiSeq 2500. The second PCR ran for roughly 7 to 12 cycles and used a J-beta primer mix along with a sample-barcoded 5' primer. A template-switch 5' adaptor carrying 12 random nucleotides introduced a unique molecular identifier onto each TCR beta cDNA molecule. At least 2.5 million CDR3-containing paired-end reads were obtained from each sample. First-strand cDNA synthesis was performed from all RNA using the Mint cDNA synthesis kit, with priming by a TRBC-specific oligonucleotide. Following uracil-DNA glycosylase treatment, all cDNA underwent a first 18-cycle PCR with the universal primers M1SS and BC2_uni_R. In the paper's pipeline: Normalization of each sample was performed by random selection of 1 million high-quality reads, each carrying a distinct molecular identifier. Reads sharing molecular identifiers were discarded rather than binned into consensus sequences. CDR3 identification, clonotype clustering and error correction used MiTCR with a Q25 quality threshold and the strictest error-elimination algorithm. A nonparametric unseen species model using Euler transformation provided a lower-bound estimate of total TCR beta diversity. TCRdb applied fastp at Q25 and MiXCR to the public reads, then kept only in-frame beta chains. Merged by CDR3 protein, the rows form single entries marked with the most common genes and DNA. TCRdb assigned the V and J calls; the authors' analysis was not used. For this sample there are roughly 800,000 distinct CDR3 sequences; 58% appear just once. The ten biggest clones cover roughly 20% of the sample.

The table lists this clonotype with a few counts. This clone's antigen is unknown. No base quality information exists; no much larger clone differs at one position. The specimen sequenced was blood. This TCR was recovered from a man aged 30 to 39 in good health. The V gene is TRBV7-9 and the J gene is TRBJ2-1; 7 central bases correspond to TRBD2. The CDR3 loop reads CASSFDSPSGNNEQFF. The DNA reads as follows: TGTGCCAGCAGCTTCGATTCGCCTAGCGGTAACAATGAGCAGTTCTTC.